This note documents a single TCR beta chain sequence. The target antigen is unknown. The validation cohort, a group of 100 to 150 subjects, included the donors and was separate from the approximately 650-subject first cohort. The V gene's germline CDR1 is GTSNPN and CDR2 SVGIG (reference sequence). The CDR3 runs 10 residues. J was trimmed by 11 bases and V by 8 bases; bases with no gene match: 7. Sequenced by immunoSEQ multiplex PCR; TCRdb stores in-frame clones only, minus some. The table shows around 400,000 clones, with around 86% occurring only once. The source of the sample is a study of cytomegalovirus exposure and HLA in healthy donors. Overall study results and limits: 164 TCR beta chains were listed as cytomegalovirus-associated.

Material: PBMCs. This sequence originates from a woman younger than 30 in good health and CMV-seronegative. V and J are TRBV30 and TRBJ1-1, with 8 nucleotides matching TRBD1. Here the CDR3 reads CARQGASAFF. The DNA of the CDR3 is TGTGCCCGTCAGGGGGCGTCGGCTTTCTTT.